Here is one T cell receptor beta chain with its context. This record comes from a study of blood T cells in healthy people across ages. The CDR3 loop spans 14 amino acids. CDR1 and CDR2 from the germline V gene are SGHTA and FQGTGA. The junction had 1 base not matched to a gene; V was cut back by 5 bases and J by 3 bases. The use of a sample-barcoded 5' primer and a J-beta primer mix characterized a second PCR of about 7 to 12 cycles. TCRdb re-called the 5' RACE reads through MiXCR, storing one row per CDR3 protein. This table has some 1.4 million distinct CDR3 sequences, approximately 38% appearing once.

The sequence came from a woman under 30 in good health. Sequenced material: blood. J is TRBJ2-7 and V is TRBV7-3, with 13 bases lining up with TRBD2. CDR3 coding DNA: TGTGCCAGCAGCACTAGCGGGGGGGTCTACGAGCAGTACTTC. Translation: CASSTSGGVYEQYF.